These 25 T cell receptor beta chains were sequenced from one sample in a study of T cell changes during pregnancy in multiple sclerosis. The method was immunoSEQ multiplex PCR; TCRdb's version includes in-frame clones alone and lacks a portion of them. The repertoire holds roughly 39,000 clones, with approximately 91% as singletons. Material: PBMCs (not recorded whether the cells were cultured). Every receptor here comes from a female donor with multiple sclerosis, enrolled in a pregnancy study.

The DNA of the CDR3 is TGTGCCAGCAGTCCCGCAATAGGCACAGATACGCAGTATTTT. Translating gives CASSPAIGTDTQYF. This chain connects TRBV28 to TRBJ2-3; D not certain. Germline-derived CDR1 and CDR2 are MDHEN and SYDVKM. Trimming took 5 bases from V and 1 from J, leaving 10 bases between them. The CDR3 extends over 14 amino acids.

The V and J genes are TRBV4-2 and TRBJ2-3; the match to TRBD2 covers 9 bases. The CDR3 is 17 amino acids. The junction had 6 bases not matched to a gene; V was cut back by 0 bases and J by 2 bases. The germline V gene has CDR1 LGHNA and CDR2 YNFKEQ. For the CDR3, the DNA is TGTGCCAGCAGCCAAGAAAAGGTAGCGGGAGTCACAGATACGCAGTATTTT. Encoded protein: CASSQEKVAGVTDTQYF.

This clone was recorded once. The chain has TRBV5-4 and TRBJ2-7; a possible D gene is TRBD2 (5 bases). Germline values: CDR1 SGHNT, CDR2 YYREEE (reference sequence). There are 13 residues in the CDR3. Trimming took 4 bases from V and 6 from J, leaving 14 bases between them. CDR3 protein: CASSQDGGAEQYF. The CDR3 DNA reads TGTGCCAGCAGCCAAGACGGAGGCGCCGAGCAGTACTTC.

The chain recombines TRBV7-3 with TRBJ2-1; D is unresolved. Germline values: CDR1 SGHTA, CDR2 FQGTGA. This CDR3 contains 14 residues. With 5 bases removed from V and 4 bases from J, the gap between germline ends came to 12 bases. DNA for the CDR3: TGTGCCAGCAGCCCCCCGGACGGTTACAATGAGCAGTTCTTC. Protein product: CASSPPDGYNEQFF.

This clone was detected only a few times. CDR3 sequence: CASSIDLIPAGNQPQHF. The CDR3 coding sequence is TGTGCCAGTAGTATAGATCTAATACCTGCTGGCAATCAGCCCCAGCATTTT. The chain couples TRBV19 to TRBJ1-5; D is undetermined. The ends were cut back, 0 bases at V and 2 bases at J, with 14 bases in the middle. Germline V lookup: CDR1 LNHDA, CDR2 SQIVND (reference sequence). The CDR3 loop spans 17 amino acids.

This clone was found once. The chain recombines TRBV6-4 with TRBJ2-1; the D is unclear. The CDR3 length is 15 residues. The V gene lost 0 bases and the J gene lost 0 bases, with 6 bases spanning the gap. Germline CDR1 is MRHNA and CDR2 is SNTAGT. The chain's CDR3 is CASSDSASSYNEQFF. The CDR3 region has the DNA TGTGCCAGCAGTGACTCAGCTAGCTCCTACAATGAGCAGTTCTTC.

The chain recombines TRBV6-4 with TRBJ1-4; D possibly corresponds to TRBD1 (5 bases). The CDR3 loop spans 15 amino acids. Germline lookup yields CDR1 MRHNA and CDR2 SNTAGT. The V gene lost 0 bases and the J gene lost 2 bases, with 7 bases spanning the gap. The CDR3 DNA follows: TGTGCCAGCAGTGACTCTTGGGGGACTAATGAAAAACTGTTTTTT. Encoded protein: CASSDSWGTNEKLFF.

The rearrangement joins TRBV10-3 to TRBJ1-1; 7 bases fit TRBD1. With V trimmed by 0 bases and J by 5 bases, 6 bases remained unmatched. CDR1 and CDR2 (germline): ENHRY, SYGVKD. The CDR3 spans 15 residues. In DNA, the CDR3 is TGTGCCATCAGTGAGTCGGACAGGTGGGGAACTGAAGCTTTCTTT. It encodes CAISESDRWGTEAFF.

The chain employs TRBV4-3 and TRBJ2-5; 8 nucleotides line up with TRBD1. Germline V gives CDR1 LGHNA, CDR2 YSLEER. The V segment lost 4 bases and the J segment 4 bases; nucleotides outside the gene matches: 8. The CDR3 is 15 amino acids. DNA for the CDR3: TGCGCCAGCAGCCGAACCCAGGACAGGGCAGAGACCCAGTACTTC. Its protein product is CASSRTQDRAETQYF.

J is TRBJ2-3 and V is TRBV6-5, with 7 bases matching TRBD2. The J segment lost 0 bases and the V segment lost 4 bases, leaving 7 bases of the junction unmatched. The V gene's germline CDR1 is MNHEY and CDR2 SVGAGI. This CDR3 region has 16 residues. In DNA, the CDR3 is TGTGCCAGCAGTTTCCTAAGCGGGATTAGCACAGATACGCAGTATTTT. Translating gives CASSFLSGISTDTQYF.

CDR3 sequence reads: CASSLREGGYTDTQYF. The CDR3, as DNA: TGTGCCAGCAGCTTAAGAGAGGGCGGCTACACAGATACGCAGTATTTT. The V gene is TRBV7-3, the J gene TRBJ2-3; a weak D match, TRBD2 (5 bases). CDR3 length: 16 residues. Trimming left V 1 base short and J 2 bases short, with 13 bases between. Looked up from germline, CDR1 is SGHTA and CDR2 is FQGTGA. Full variable domain (rest looked up from reference TRBV7-3 and TRBJ2-3): GAGVSQTPSNKVTEKGKYVELRCDPISGHTALYWYRQSLGQGPEFLIYFQGTGAADDSGLPNDRFFAVRPEGSVSTLKIQRTERGDSAVYLCASSLREGGYTDTQYFGPGTRLTVL.

The chain has TRBV15 and TRBJ2-7; weak D call: TRBD2 (6 bases). Germline CDR1 LNHNV, CDR2 YYDKDF (reference sequence). CDR3 length: 16 residues. Deletions cut 1 base from V and 9 bases from J, with 22 bases between. CDR3 coding DNA: TGTGCCACCAGCAGAGGTACGGGAGAGGCCCTTAGAGGGCAGTACTTC. This sequence encodes CATSRGTGEALRGQYF.

The genes are TRBV28 and TRBJ1-5; D not certain. CDR1 is MDHEN, CDR2 SYDVKM, per germline. The CDR3 is made up of 16 amino acids. Trimming stripped 4 bases from V and 2 bases from J, with 15 bases between. This CDR3 reads CASSSKDWLGNQPQHF. The CDR3 nucleotides are TGTGCCAGCAGTTCAAAGGACTGGCTAGGCAATCAGCCCCAGCATTTT.

This chain joins TRBV4-1 and TRBJ2-3, with no clear D. This CDR3 has 17 amino acids. Trimming shortened V by 1 base and J by 0 bases, and 14 bases separated the two germline ends. Germline V gene data show CDR1 as MGHRA and CDR2 as YSYEKL. The CDR3 sequence is CASSQVQLGGSTDTQYF. In DNA, the CDR3 is TGCGCCAGCAGCCAAGTCCAACTTGGCGGAAGCACAGATACGCAGTATTTT.

This chain joins TRBV28 and TRBJ2-5; D is ambiguous. V lost 5 bases to trimming and J lost 1 base, with 8 bases between them. Per the germline V gene, CDR1 is MDHEN and CDR2 is SYDVKM. This CDR3 contains 13 residues. The CDR3 DNA reads TGTGCCAGCAGTGAATCCAGCCAAGAGACCCAGTACTTC. It encodes CASSESSQETQYF.

DNA for the CDR3: TGTGCCAGCAGCGTAGGGGTTAGCGGGATCGTTAGCACAGATACGCAGTATTTT. Its protein product is CASSVGVSGIVSTDTQYF. This sequence joins TRBV9 and TRBJ2-3, with 8 positions matching TRBD2. The CDR3 is made up of 18 amino acids. Trimming removed 0 bases from V and 0 bases from J; junction bases left unmatched: 9. Per germline, CDR1 SGDLS and CDR2 YYNGEE.

The genes are TRBV5-4 and TRBJ1-2; TRBD1 aligns across 12 bases. The germline gives CDR1 SGHNT, CDR2 YYREEE (reference sequence). Trimming removed 6 bases from V and 2 bases from J; junction bases left unmatched: 2. The CDR3 consists of 14 residues. The CDR3 reads CASKGQGANYGYTF. In DNA form, the CDR3 reads TGTGCCAGCAAGGGACAGGGGGCCAACTATGGCTACACCTTC.

This clone has a single count. This chain joins TRBV6-5 and TRBJ2-5, with 7 bases that match TRBD1. The germline V gene encodes CDR1 MNHEY and CDR2 SVGAGI. The V segment lost 3 bases and the J segment 5 bases; nucleotides outside the gene matches: 6. CDR3 size: 14 residues. CDR3 nucleotides: TGTGCCAGCAGTTATTACAGGGGTCTGGAGACCCAGTACTTC. Its translation is CASSYYRGLETQYF.

V usage is TRBV2 and J usage is TRBJ1-2; a weak D match, TRBD1 (5 bases). Germline V gene sequence: CDR1 SNHLY, CDR2 FYNNEI. The CDR3 runs to 14 residues. The V end was cut by 6 bases, the J end by 7 bases, with 18 bases between. The CDR3 loop is CASRAGGVVTGYTF. The CDR3 DNA is TGTGCCAGCAGGGCTGGAGGGGTGGTCACTGGCTACACCTTC. The complete variable domain, with remaining parts taken from reference TRBV2 and TRBJ1-2, reads EPEVTQTPSHQVTQMGQEVILRCVPISNHLYFYWYRQILGQKVEFLVSFYNNEISEKSEIFDDQFSVERPDGSNFTLKIRSTKLEDSAMYFCASRAGGVVTGYTFGSGTRLTVV.

The V and J genes are TRBV2 and TRBJ1-4, with 8 bases aligning to TRBD1. The CDR3 consists of 15 residues. Germline loops: CDR1 SNHLY, CDR2 FYNNEI. V lost 6 bases, J lost 0 bases, and 3 bases stayed unmatched. Here the CDR3 DNA reads TGTGCCAGCAGATCACAGGGGGCAACTAATGAAAAACTGTTTTTT. Translated, it gives CASRSQGATNEKLFF.

The chain combines TRBV7-6 with TRBJ2-3; D unclear. Looked up from germline, CDR1 is SGHVS and CDR2 is FNYEAQ. The V end was cut by 1 base, the J end by 7 bases, with 9 bases between. CDR3 length: 13 residues. The CDR3 region is CASSLVSPNTQYF. The CDR3 DNA is TGTGCCAGCAGCTTAGTATCACCCAATACGCAGTATTTT.

The V gene is TRBV19, the J gene TRBJ1-5; D may be TRBD1 (6 bases). Trimming shortened V by 4 bases and J by 6 bases, and 16 bases separated the two germline ends. The germline V gene has CDR1 LNHDA and CDR2 SQIVND (reference sequence). The CDR3 totals 15 residues. As DNA, the CDR3 is TGTGCCAGTAGTAATAGGGCAGGGGAGGCTCAGCCCCAGCATTTT. Its translation is CASSNRAGEAQPQHF.

CDR3 region: CASSKILNTEAFF. The CDR3 DNA is TGTGCCAGCAGCAAGATCCTGAACACTGAAGCTTTCTTT. The genes are TRBV27 and TRBJ1-1; D remains unclear. CDR1 and CDR2 from the germline V gene are MNHEY and SMNVEV (reference sequence). Trimming pared 6 bases from V and 0 bases from J, leaving 8 bases between. The CDR3 extends over 13 amino acids.

V and J are TRBV5-1 and TRBJ2-7; 8 bases align to TRBD1. Germline assignment: CDR1 SGHRS and CDR2 YFSETQ. V was clipped by 2 bases and J by 2 bases; unmatched bases: 6. The CDR3 contains 15 residues. CDR3: CASSLGTGTTYEQYF. CDR3 bases: TGCGCCAGCAGCTTAGGGACAGGAACCACCTACGAGCAGTACTTC.

This clone was seen a few times. This chain links TRBV5-6 with TRBJ1-1; no clear D gene. Trimming removed 6 bases at V and 3 bases at J, with 9 bases between. The V gene's germline CDR1 is SGHDT and CDR2 YYEEEE. This CDR3 contains 12 residues. The CDR3 nucleotides are TGTGCCAGCAACCGAATGGACACTGAAGCTTTCTTT. Its protein product is CASNRMDTEAFF.